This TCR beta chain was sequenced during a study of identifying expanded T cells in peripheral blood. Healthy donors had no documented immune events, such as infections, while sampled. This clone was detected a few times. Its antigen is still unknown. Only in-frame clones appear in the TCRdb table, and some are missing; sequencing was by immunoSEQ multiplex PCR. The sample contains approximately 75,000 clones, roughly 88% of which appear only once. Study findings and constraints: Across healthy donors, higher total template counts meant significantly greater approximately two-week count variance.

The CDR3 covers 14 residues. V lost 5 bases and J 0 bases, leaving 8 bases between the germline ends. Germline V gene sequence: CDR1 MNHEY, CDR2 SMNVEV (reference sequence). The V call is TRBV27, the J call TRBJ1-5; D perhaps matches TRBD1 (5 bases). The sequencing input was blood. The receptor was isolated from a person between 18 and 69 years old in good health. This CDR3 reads CASSRDSSNQPQHF. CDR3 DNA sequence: TGTGCCAGCAGTCGGGACTCTAGCAATCAGCCCCAGCATTTT.